The clone carrying this TCR beta chain was picked up a small number of times. Its antigen is still unknown. TCRdb ran MiXCR on the 5' RACE reads and lists one entry per CDR3 protein. The repertoire holds about 7,600 distinct CDR3 sequences, with roughly 10% as singletons. The time point is: sample taken at primary tumor resection. Unsorted samples of tumor, nontumor lung or frozen PBMC had their whole RNA sequenced. Trimming stripped 4 bases from V and 1 base from J, with 7 bases between. Germline V gives CDR1 SQVTM, CDR2 ANQGSEA. The CDR3 spans 12 residues. The sample comes from a study of spatial heterogeneity in lung cancer. Study in general: Matched bulk RNA-seq gave a T cell module score that correlated strongly with tumor-region TCR transcript counts.

General study results and limits: Within tumors, counts of expanded alpha and beta TCRs tracked tumor mutation counts.

This sample comprised lung tumor tissue, obtained at surgery. The TCR comes from a female donor with early-stage non-small cell lung cancer. The chain links TRBV29-1 to TRBJ1-2; D remains ambiguous. CDR3 loop: CSVGPFNYGYTF. The CDR3 bases are TGCAGCGTTGGGCCGTTTAACTATGGCTACACCTTC.